Each of the 10 T cell receptor beta chains below was sequenced from the same sample in a study of T cells after yellow fever vaccination. Via MiXCR, TCRdb re-called the 5' RACE reads, giving one row per CDR3 protein. The repertoire has nearly 550,000 distinct CDR3 sequences, 15% to 20% of them found once; the top ten carry about 13%. Specimen: PBMCs, collected 15 days after the yellow fever booster vaccination. The receptors derive from a man aged 25-40 years who received the YFV17D yellow fever vaccine.

This clonotype was seen more than once but under ten times. V usage is TRBV29-1 and J usage is TRBJ1-4; D call uncertain. There are 13 residues in the CDR3. Germline V CDR1 and CDR2: SQVTM, ANQGSEA. Trimming pared 5 bases from V and 8 bases from J, leaving 15 bases between. Here the CDR3 DNA reads TGCAGCGTTTTGGGATGGAGTGGGGAAAAACTGTTTTTT. Translation: CSVLGWSGEKLFF.

The V gene is TRBV11-1, the J gene TRBJ2-3; TRBD1 matches 9 bases. The CDR3 has 18 residues. Germline-derived CDR1 and CDR2 are SGHAT and FQDESV (reference sequence). V dropped 3 bases and J dropped 3; count of bases not matched to a gene: 13. The CDR3 DNA reads TGTGCCAGCAGCTTGGGAGAACTACAGGGGGCTACAACAGATACGCAGTATTTT. This codes for CASSLGELQGATTDTQYF.

This clonotype occurred a few times. The rearrangement uses TRBV7-8 and TRBJ2-5, with 8 bases matching TRBD2. CDR1 is SGHVS, CDR2 FQNEAQ, per germline. This CDR3 has 16 residues. Unmatched junction bases numbered 5, after V lost 0 bases and J lost 2 bases. The CDR3 DNA reads TGTGCCAGCAGCTTAGCGAGCGGGAGTTTTCAAGAGACCCAGTACTTC. It translates to CASSLASGSFQETQYF.

This clonotype was seen a few times. The chain recombines TRBV13 with TRBJ2-5; a possible D gene is TRBD1 (7 bases). Trimming took off 5 bases at V and 5 bases at J, with 18 bases between the two ends. The CDR3 has 15 amino acids. Germline V gives CDR1 PRHDT, CDR2 FYEKMQ (reference sequence). DNA of the CDR3: TGTGCCAGCAGCGATGCGGCGGGACAGCGGGAGACCCAGTACTTC. It translates to CASSDAAGQRETQYF.

The chain links TRBV7-6 to TRBJ2-3, with D possibly TRBD1 on 5 matching bases. The CDR3 loop spans 14 amino acids. Deletions cut 5 bases from V and 3 bases from J, with 12 bases between. Germline CDR1 reads SGHVS; CDR2 reads FNYEAQ. CDR3 DNA sequence: TGTGCCAGCAGCCCTCAGACAGTGACAGATACGCAGTATTTT. As protein: CASSPQTVTDTQYF.

The chain combines TRBV7-6 with TRBJ2-5; no definite D call. This CDR3 region has 12 residues. V lost 1 base to trimming and J lost 7 bases, with 7 bases between them. Germline V gene sequence: CDR1 SGHVS, CDR2 FNYEAQ. For the CDR3, the DNA is TGTGCCAGCAGCTTAGACGGCATGACCCAGTACTTC. It encodes CASSLDGMTQYF.

This clonotype was detected a few times. The V call is TRBV20-1, the J call TRBJ2-2; TRBD1 aligns across 8 bases. The ends lost 3 bases at V and 6 bases at J; junction bases unmatched: 6. The CDR3 length is 14 residues. CDR1 and CDR2 from the germline V gene are DFQATT and SNEGSKA (reference sequence). This CDR3 reads CSASRTGWAGELFF. CDR3 nucleotide sequence: TGCAGTGCTAGCAGGACAGGGTGGGCCGGGGAGCTGTTTTTT.

This clonotype was seen a few times. V usage is TRBV6-4 and J usage is TRBJ2-1; 7 nucleotides line up with TRBD2. CDR3 length: 16 residues. With 3 bases clipped from V and 0 bases from J, the junction kept 5 bases outside the gene matches. Per the germline V gene, CDR1 is MRHNA and CDR2 is SNTAGT. The CDR3 region is CASSDIAGSSYNEQFF. The CDR3 DNA follows: TGTGCCAGCAGTGATATAGCGGGCTCCTCCTACAATGAGCAGTTCTTC.

The chain couples TRBV10-3 to TRBJ2-3, with TRBD1 as a possible D gene (6 bases). The germline V gene has CDR1 ENHRY and CDR2 SYGVKD. This CDR3 region has 18 residues. The ends were cut back, 3 bases at V and 2 bases at J, with 21 bases in the middle. The CDR3 bases are TGTGCCATCAGTGAAGAGCGAGGGGGAGAACTCTTCACAGATACGCAGTATTTT. Its protein product is CAISEERGGELFTDTQYF.

This chain connects TRBV29-1 to TRBJ2-1; 10 bases line up with TRBD2. Looked up from germline, CDR1 is SQVTM and CDR2 is ANQGSEA. Unmatched junction bases numbered 14, after V lost 3 bases and J lost 0 bases. CDR3 size: 19 residues. CDR3 protein: CSVDRLRTSGRSSYNEQFF. CDR3 nucleotide sequence: TGCAGCGTTGATCGACTTAGGACTAGCGGAAGAAGCTCCTACAATGAGCAGTTCTTC.